This T cell receptor (beta chain) was obtained from a study of blood T cells in healthy people across ages. Across the whole study: Every two T cells gave about one barcoded beta molecule via template switching. Findings and limits, study-wide: Higher diversity and more naive CD4+ cells were features of long-lived donors, compared to aged donors.

Using a J-beta primer mix together with a sample-barcoded 5' primer, a second PCR was run for about 6 to 11 cycles. Each CDR3 protein is one row after TCRdb ran MiXCR on the 5' RACE reads. The sample carries some 1,800,000 distinct CDR3 sequences, around 40% recorded once. A remark on this clonotype: Its antigen is currently unknown.

The donors, healthy Caucasians from Russia, were aged roughly 6 to 90. The draw of peripheral blood yielded ten milliliters from each donor. Unmatched junction bases numbered 2, after V lost 1 base and J lost 5 bases. There are 15 residues in the CDR3. Germline CDR1 is MDHEN and CDR2 is SYDVKM. The source material was blood. The clonotype comes from a human donor in good health. The chain has TRBV28 and TRBJ1-6; TRBD1 matches 7 bases. Here the CDR3 DNA reads TGTGCCAGCAGTTTATCGGACAGGAATAATTCACCCCTCCACTTT. Amino acids: CASSLSDRNNSPLHF.